The 18 T cell receptor beta chains below were found in one sample sequenced in a study of molecular identifiers for immune sequencing clone quantification. TCRdb reanalysed the PCR reads using MiXCR and keeps one entry per CDR3 protein. The profile shows 300,000 to 350,000 distinct CDR3 sequences, about 20% of them singletons. The specimen sequenced was naive CD8+ T cells from blood, with Jurkat cell RNA spiked in. This sample's subset: FACS-sorted CD8+CD4-CCR7+CD45RA+ naive T cells. These receptors were collected from a human donor in good health. Some libraries in this study had Jurkat cell RNA spiked in.

This clonotype was recorded at least ten times. The J gene is TRBJ1-2, the V gene TRBV28, with 10 bases aligning to TRBD1. The V gene's germline CDR1 is MDHEN and CDR2 SYDVKM. The CDR3 loop spans 15 amino acids. V shed 3 bases and J 3 bases; nucleotides not matched to a gene: 4. Written as DNA, the CDR3 is TGTGCCAGCAGTTTCTGGACAGGGGGAGACTATGGCTACACCTTC. Translating it yields CASSFWTGGDYGYTF.

In this sample, this clonotype turned up many times. The chain combines TRBV19 with TRBJ2-7; no reliable D call. CDR3 size: 14 residues. V was shortened by 3 bases and J by 1 base, with 10 bases between the two germline ends. The V gene's germline CDR1 is LNHDA and CDR2 SQIVND (reference sequence). The CDR3 DNA reads TGTGCCAGTAGTATCGGGTCTCCTTCCTACGAGCAGTACTTC. Its translation is CASSIGSPSYEQYF.

Turning to this clonotype: A much larger clone lies a single base off, so this may be a read error. V and J are TRBV7-9 and TRBJ1-4; possibly TRBD1 for D (6 bases). Germline CDR1 and CDR2: SEHNR and FQNEAQ (reference sequence). The CDR3 consists of 17 residues. The V gene lost 2 bases and the J gene lost 3 bases, with 16 bases spanning the gap. The CDR3 bases are TGTGCCAGCAGCTTATTCGACAGGAGGCTGTCTAATGAAAAACTGTTTTTT. Translation: CASSLFDRRLSNEKLFF.

This clonotype was counted at least ten times. The genes are TRBV30 and TRBJ2-7, with 8 bases matching TRBD2. Germline V gene sequence: CDR1 GTSNPN, CDR2 SVGIG (reference sequence). The V segment lost 3 bases and the J segment 2 bases; nucleotides outside the gene matches: 9. The length of the CDR3 is 15 residues. The CDR3 DNA follows: TGTGCCTGGAGCCTTGGACTAGCCCCTACCTACGAGCAGTACTTC. It specifies CAWSLGLAPTYEQYF.

On this clonotype: A much bigger clone sits one base away, suggesting this may be a read error. The chain recombines TRBV2 with TRBJ2-1; D is ambiguous. CDR1 is SNHLY and CDR2 is FYNNEI in the germline V gene. V dropped 6 bases and J dropped 8 bases, with 11 bases sitting between them. The CDR3 consists of 12 residues. CDR3 residues: CASRPHPYEQFF. As DNA, the CDR3 is TGTGCCAGCAGGCCCCACCCATATGAGCAGTTCTTC.

This clonotype has only a few counts. The rearrangement joins TRBV3-1 to TRBJ2-1; 12 bases match TRBD2. The J segment lost 5 bases and the V segment lost 1 base, leaving 6 bases of the junction unmatched. CDR3 size: 17 residues. Germline CDR1 is LGHDT and CDR2 is YNNKEL (reference sequence). CDR3 sequence: CASSQALAGGRDNEQFF. CDR3 DNA sequence: TGTGCCAGCAGCCAAGCACTAGCGGGAGGCCGCGACAATGAGCAGTTCTTC.

A few counts support this clonotype. V gene TRBV28 combines with J gene TRBJ2-3, with 9 nucleotides matching TRBD2. Germline V CDR1 and CDR2: MDHEN, SYDVKM. CDR3 length equals 15 residues. V gave up 6 bases and J gave up 7 bases; unmatched junction bases: 11. The CDR3 coding sequence is TGTGCCAGCAGCCTACTAGCGGGCCCTAGATATACGCAGTATTTT. This translates into CASSLLAGPRYTQYF.

Comments on this clonotype: The germline gene is not matched at one end of the junction; a read error may be the cause. The chain joins TRBV7-9 to TRBJ2-7; the D gene is possibly TRBD2 (7 bases). Germline CDR1 is SEHNR and CDR2 is FQNEAQ (reference sequence). This CDR3 is built from 12 residues. The CDR3 bases are TGTGCCGGCAGCCCCGGGGGGCGCGAGCAGTACTTC. This sequence encodes CAGSPGGREQYF.

Concerning this clonotype: Just one base apart from a much larger clone, this may be a read error. The chain has TRBV5-6 and TRBJ2-1; D might be TRBD2 (6 bases). V gave up 3 bases and J gave up 6 bases, with 19 bases separating them. The CDR3 spans 16 residues. CDR1 SGHDT and CDR2 YYEEEE come from the germline V gene. The CDR3, as DNA: TGTGCCAGCAGCTCCCTGACTAGACCTCCTTGCAATGAGCAGTTCTTC. Translating gives CASSSLTRPPCNEQFF.

This clonotype showed up many times. The V call is TRBV7-9, the J call TRBJ2-1; 7 bases are a match to TRBD1. Germline V lookup: CDR1 SEHNR, CDR2 FQNEAQ (reference sequence). The V segment lost 5 bases and the J segment 4 bases; nucleotides outside the gene matches: 8. The CDR3 runs 15 residues. The CDR3 sequence is CASSPTGTAYNEQFF. The CDR3 nucleotides are TGTGCCAGCAGCCCGACCGGGACAGCTTACAATGAGCAGTTCTTC. Based on the CDR3 plus reference TRBV7-9 and TRBJ2-1, the full variable domain is DTGVSQNPRHKITKRGQNVTFRCDPISEHNRLYWYRQTLGQGPEFLTYFQNEAQLEKSRLLSDRFSAERPKGSFSTLEIQRTEQGDSAMYLCASSPTGTAYNEQFFGPGTRLTVL.

In this sample, this clonotype turned up many times. The chain recombines TRBV5-1 with TRBJ2-5, with 10 bases that match TRBD1. The CDR3 spans 14 residues. V lost 3 bases, J lost 5 bases, and 4 bases stayed unmatched. Germline-derived CDR1 and CDR2 are SGHRS and YFSETQ. The CDR3, as DNA: TGCGCCAGCAGCTCGGGACAGGGGTCGGAGACCCAGTACTTC. The encoded protein is CASSSGQGSETQYF.

This clonotype came up many times. The V gene is TRBV5-6, the J gene TRBJ1-1, with D possibly being TRBD1 (5 bases). The CDR3 has 16 residues. V was clipped by 4 bases and J by 4 bases, with 20 bases between them. Germline CDR1 and CDR2: SGHDT and YYEEEE. In DNA form, the CDR3 reads TGTGCCAGCAGCCCTCGCGCAGGGTGGGGGAGCACTGAAGCTTTCTTT. Translated, it gives CASSPRAGWGSTEAFF.

This clonotype appeared many times. The genes are TRBV12-3 or TRBV12-4 and TRBJ2-5; TRBD2 matches 13 bases. The V gene end was trimmed by 7 bases and the J gene end by 4 bases; junction bases not matched to a gene: 6. The CDR3 is 15 amino acids. This CDR3 is CASTQLAGGPETQYF. The CDR3 DNA follows: TGTGCCAGCACCCAACTAGCGGGGGGGCCAGAGACCCAGTACTTC.

This clonotype was seen a single time. One end of the junction does not line up with germline, which may come from a read error. The rearrangement joins TRBV7-9 to TRBJ1-4, with 10 bases aligning to TRBD1. In germline, CDR1 is SEHNR, CDR2 FQNEAQ (reference sequence). CDR3 length: 18 residues. The CDR3 nucleotides are TGTGTCAGCAGCCGACTTCCGGGACAGGGGTCGTCTAATGAAAAACTGTTTTTT. Its protein is CVSSRLPGQGSSNEKLFF.

J is TRBJ2-7 and V is TRBV4-3, with D possibly being TRBD2 (5 bases). Germline V CDR1 and CDR2: LGHNA, YSLEER. This CDR3 has 15 residues. Trimming removed 0 bases from V and 1 base from J, with 10 bases in between. CDR3 sequence: CASSQDYRGSYEQYF. The CDR3 nucleotides are TGCGCCAGCAGCCAAGATTACAGAGGGTCCTACGAGCAGTACTTC.

This clonotype has ten or more counts. The V call is TRBV29-1, the J call TRBJ2-3, with 10 bases lining up with TRBD1. Germline loops: CDR1 SQVTM, CDR2 ANQGSEA. V lost 2 bases and J lost 5; bases outside the gene matches: 10. The CDR3 has 16 amino acids. CDR3 protein: CSVERATGGAVDTQYF. CDR3 nucleotides: TGCAGCGTTGAACGTGCGACAGGGGGCGCGGTAGATACGCAGTATTTT.

This clonotype was picked up a small number of times. The chain is built from TRBV20-1 and TRBJ2-3; 13 bases agree with TRBD2. After removal of 5 bases from V and 1 base from J, the junction contained 15 bases not matched to a gene. There are 19 residues in the CDR3. Germline assignment: CDR1 DFQATT and CDR2 SNEGSKA (reference sequence). The CDR3 region has the DNA TGCAGTGCTCCCCGAGTCAGACTAGCGGGGGGCATTGGCACAGATACGCAGTATTTT. Translated: CSAPRVRLAGGIGTDTQYF.

For the CDR3, the DNA is TGTGCCAGTAGTTGGGGGTCGCGGGGCAATCAGCCCCAGCATTTT. Protein product: CASSWGSRGNQPQHF. The rearrangement joins TRBV19 to TRBJ1-5; weak D call: TRBD1 (5 bases). Germline V gives CDR1 LNHDA, CDR2 SQIVND (reference sequence). The CDR3 is 15 amino acids. Trimming cost V 5 bases and J 2 bases, with 13 bases left between them.